The entry that follows covers one TCR beta chain sequence. Germline CDR1 MNHEY, CDR2 SVGAGI. Trimming left V 6 bases short and J 7 bases short, with 13 bases between. The length of the CDR3 is 12 residues. The data stem from a study of blood T cell repertoires in COVID-19. Study in general: There were acute and convalescent COVID-19 samples, and they came from the United States, Italy and Spain.

Clones were sequenced by immunoSEQ multiplex PCR, and TCRdb holds only the in-frame ones, with some missing. The repertoire holds a few hundred thousand clones, with 88% as singletons. Participants classified as exposed had met a COVID-19 case within 2 weeks before study entry. This chain uses TRBV6-5 with TRBJ2-7, with a weak D call TRBD1 (6 bases). The receptor was derived from a woman in her twenties or thirties who had been exposed to COVID-19. The sample taken for sequencing was PBMCs or T cells enriched from blood (not recorded which). CDR3 bases: TGTGCCAGCAGCTCGGAAACAGGGGAGCAGTACTTC. It translates to CASSSETGEQYF.